The TCR beta chain under discussion was sequenced for a study of shared clonotypes between healthy human individuals. It was CD45RO-negative cells, positively selected for CCR7, that made up naive CD8 cells, with terminally differentiated effector memory CD45RA+ cells excluded. Clones were read by immunoSEQ multiplex PCR, and TCRdb kept only the in-frame ones, dropping some. This table has about 750,000 clones, roughly 92% appearing once. Trimming took off 6 bases at V and 4 bases at J, with 13 bases between the two ends. This CDR3 is built from 14 residues. Germline loops: CDR1 LNHDA, CDR2 SQIVND (reference sequence).

This receptor was identified in a man aged 25-45 years in good health. The sample was naive CD8+ T cells sorted from blood. The chain couples TRBV19 to TRBJ1-3; D is uncertain. CDR3 in amino acids: CASRSLLWGNTIYF. The CDR3 nucleotides read TGTGCCAGTAGGAGTCTCCTCTGGGGAAACACCATATATTTT.